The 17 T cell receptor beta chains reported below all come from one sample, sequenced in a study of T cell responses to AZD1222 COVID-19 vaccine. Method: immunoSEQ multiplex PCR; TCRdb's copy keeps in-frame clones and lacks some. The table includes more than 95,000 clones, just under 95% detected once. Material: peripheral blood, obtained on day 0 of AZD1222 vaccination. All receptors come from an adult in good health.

CDR3 nucleotides: TGTGCCAGCAGCGAGGCGGGCATCCCCTCCTACAATGAGCAGTTCTTC. Its protein product is CASSEAGIPSYNEQFF. This sequence joins TRBV9 and TRBJ2-1; tentatively, D is TRBD2 (5 bases). The germline gives CDR1 SGDLS, CDR2 YYNGEE. CDR3 size: 16 residues. Trimming pared 3 bases from V and 0 bases from J, leaving 13 bases between.

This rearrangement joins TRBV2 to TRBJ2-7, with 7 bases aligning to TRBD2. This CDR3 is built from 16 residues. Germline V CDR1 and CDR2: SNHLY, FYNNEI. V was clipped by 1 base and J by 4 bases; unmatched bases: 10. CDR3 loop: CASSEEVGGRRYEQYF. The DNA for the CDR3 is TGTGCCAGCAGTGAAGAAGTCGGGGGGAGACGGTACGAGCAGTACTTC.

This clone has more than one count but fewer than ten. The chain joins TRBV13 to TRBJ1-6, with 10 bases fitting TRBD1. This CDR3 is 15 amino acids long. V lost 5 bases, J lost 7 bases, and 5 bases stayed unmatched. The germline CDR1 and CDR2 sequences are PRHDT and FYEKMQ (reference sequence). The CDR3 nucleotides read TGTGCCAGCAGCCACCGGGACAGGGGAAATTCACCCCTCCACTTT. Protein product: CASSHRDRGNSPLHF.

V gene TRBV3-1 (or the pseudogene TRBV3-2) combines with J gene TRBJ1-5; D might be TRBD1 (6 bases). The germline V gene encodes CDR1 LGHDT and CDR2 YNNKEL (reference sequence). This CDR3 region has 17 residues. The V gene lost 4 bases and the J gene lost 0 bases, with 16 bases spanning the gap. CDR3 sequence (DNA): TGTGCCAGCAGCCTCGGCGGTTGGGGGCTTAGCAATCAGCCCCAGCATTTT. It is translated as CASSLGGWGLSNQPQHF.

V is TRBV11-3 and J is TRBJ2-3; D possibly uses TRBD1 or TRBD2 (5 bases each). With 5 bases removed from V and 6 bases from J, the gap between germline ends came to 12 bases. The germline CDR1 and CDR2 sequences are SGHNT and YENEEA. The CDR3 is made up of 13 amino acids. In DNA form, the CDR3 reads TGTGCCAGCAGCCGGGACCAGCGGGATACGCAGTATTTT. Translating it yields CASSRDQRDTQYF.

CDR3 nucleotides: TGCAGCGTTGAAGAAGGACTAGGTGCCTACAATGAGCAGTTCTTC. Amino acids: CSVEEGLGAYNEQFF. The chain uses TRBV29-1 and TRBJ2-1; TRBD2 matches at 7 bases. V trimming: 0 bases; J trimming: 2 bases; junction bases outside the gene matches: 4. The CDR3 has 15 residues. Per germline, CDR1 SQVTM and CDR2 ANQGSEA.

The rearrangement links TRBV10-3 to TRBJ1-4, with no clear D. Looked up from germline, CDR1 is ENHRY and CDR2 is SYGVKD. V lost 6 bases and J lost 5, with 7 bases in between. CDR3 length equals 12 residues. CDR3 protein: CAISVGNEKLFF. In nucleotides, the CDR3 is TGTGCCATCAGCGTGGGCAATGAAAAACTGTTTTTT.

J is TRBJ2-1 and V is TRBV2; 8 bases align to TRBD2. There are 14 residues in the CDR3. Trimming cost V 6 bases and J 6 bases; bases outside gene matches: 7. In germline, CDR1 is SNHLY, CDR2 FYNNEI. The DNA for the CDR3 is TGTGCCAGCAGAGAGCGGGAGCTCGGCAATGAGCAGTTCTTC. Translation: CASRERELGNEQFF.

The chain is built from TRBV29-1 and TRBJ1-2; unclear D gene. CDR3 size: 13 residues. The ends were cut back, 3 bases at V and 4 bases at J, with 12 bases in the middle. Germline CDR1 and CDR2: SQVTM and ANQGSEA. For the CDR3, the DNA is TGCAGCGTTGATGGCCCGTCTCCCTATGGCTACACCTTC. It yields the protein CSVDGPSPYGYTF.

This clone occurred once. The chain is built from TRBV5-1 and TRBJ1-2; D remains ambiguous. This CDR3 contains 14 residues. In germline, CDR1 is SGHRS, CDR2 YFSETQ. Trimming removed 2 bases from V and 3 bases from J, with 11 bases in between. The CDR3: CASSFEGGDYGYTF. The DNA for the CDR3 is TGCGCCAGCAGCTTCGAGGGCGGCGACTATGGCTACACCTTC.

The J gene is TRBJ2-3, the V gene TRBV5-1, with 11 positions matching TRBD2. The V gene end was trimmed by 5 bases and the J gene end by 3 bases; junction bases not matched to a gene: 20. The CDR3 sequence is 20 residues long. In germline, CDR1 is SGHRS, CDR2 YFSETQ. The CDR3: CASRSFVGTSGALETDTQYF. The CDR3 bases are TGCGCCAGCAGATCGTTCGTCGGGACTAGCGGCGCACTGGAGACAGATACGCAGTATTTT.

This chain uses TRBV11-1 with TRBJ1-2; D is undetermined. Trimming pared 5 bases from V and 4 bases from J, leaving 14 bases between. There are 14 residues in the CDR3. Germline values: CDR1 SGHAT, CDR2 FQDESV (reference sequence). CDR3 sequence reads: CASSPIEGSYGYTF. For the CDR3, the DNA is TGTGCCAGCAGCCCGATTGAGGGCAGCTATGGCTACACCTTC. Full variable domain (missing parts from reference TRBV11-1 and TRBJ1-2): EAEVAQSPRYKITEKSQAVAFWCDPISGHATLYWYRQILGQGPELLVQFQDESVVDDSQLPKDRFSAERLKGVDSTLKIQPAELGDSAMYLCASSPIEGSYGYTFGSGTRLTVV.

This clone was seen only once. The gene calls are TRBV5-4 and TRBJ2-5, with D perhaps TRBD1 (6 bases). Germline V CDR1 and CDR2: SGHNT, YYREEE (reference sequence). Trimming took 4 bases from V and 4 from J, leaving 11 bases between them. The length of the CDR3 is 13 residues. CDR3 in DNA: TGTGCCAGCAGCCCGGACAGCCGAGAGACCCAGTACTTC. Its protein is CASSPDSRETQYF.

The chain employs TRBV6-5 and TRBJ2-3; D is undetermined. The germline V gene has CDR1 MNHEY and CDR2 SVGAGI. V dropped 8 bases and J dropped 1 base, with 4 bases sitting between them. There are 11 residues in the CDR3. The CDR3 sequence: CASAGTDTQYF. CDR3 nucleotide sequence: TGTGCCAGCGCAGGCACAGATACGCAGTATTTT.

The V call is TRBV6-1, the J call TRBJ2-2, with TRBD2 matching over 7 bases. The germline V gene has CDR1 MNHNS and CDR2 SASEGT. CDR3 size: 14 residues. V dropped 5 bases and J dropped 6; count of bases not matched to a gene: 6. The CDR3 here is CASSLDGRAGELFF. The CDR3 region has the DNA TGTGCCAGCAGTTTGGATGGGAGGGCCGGGGAGCTGTTTTTT.

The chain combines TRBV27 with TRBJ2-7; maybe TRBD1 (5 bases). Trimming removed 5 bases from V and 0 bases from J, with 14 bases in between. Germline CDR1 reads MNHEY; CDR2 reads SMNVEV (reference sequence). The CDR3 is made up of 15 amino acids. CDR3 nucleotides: TGTGCCAGCAGTCCGAGGACAACGAGCTCCTACGAGCAGTACTTC. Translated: CASSPRTTSSYEQYF.

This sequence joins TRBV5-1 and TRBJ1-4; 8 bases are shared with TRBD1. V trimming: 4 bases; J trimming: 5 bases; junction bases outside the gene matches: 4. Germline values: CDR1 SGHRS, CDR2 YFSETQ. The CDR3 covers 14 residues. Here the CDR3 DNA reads TGCGCCAGCAGCCCAGGGGGCCAAAATGAAAAACTGTTTTTT. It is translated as CASSPGGQNEKLFF.